A selection of T cell receptor beta chains follows, all from one sample in a study of T cells in tuberculosis. Repertoires were generated with immunoSEQ multiplex PCR, while TCRdb's copy carries only in-frame clones and drops some. The data hold roughly 32,000 clones, with approximately 93% observed a single time. The sample in question was PBMCs, obtained at tuberculosis diagnosis. Every receptor here comes from an adult with tuberculosis. The CDR3 runs from the conserved cysteine through the conserved F or W. A D gene is named only where the DNA matches it firmly. The listing skips clone size in some rows; elsewhere it reads once, few, many or a size class.

J	V	size	D	CDR3	DNA
TRBJ1-3	TRBV5-1	few	TRBD1	CASSPGGLFSGNTIYF	TGCGCCAGCAGTCCAGGGGGACTCTTCTCTGGAAACACCATATATTTT
TRBJ2-1	TRBV7-3	.	TRBD2	CASSLSGGASEQFF	TGTGCCAGCAGCTTGAGCGGGGGGGCCAGTGAGCAGTTCTTC
TRBJ2-2	TRBV4-1	.	.	CASSQVKGVANTGELFF	TGCGCCAGCAGCCAAGTGAAGGGGGTGGCGAACACCGGGGAGCTGTTTTTT
TRBJ2-7	TRBV5-6	once	TRBD2	CASSVPSGRFSYEQYF	TGTGCCAGCAGCGTCCCTAGCGGGAGGTTCTCCTACGAGCAGTACTTC
TRBJ2-5	TRBV19	.	TRBD2	CASMDWGGGETQYF	TGTGCCAGTATGGATTGGGGGGGAGGAGAGACCCAGTACTTC
TRBJ2-7	TRBV19	.	TRBD1	CASRTGTGGTYEQYF	TGTGCCAGTAGGACCGGGACAGGGGGTACCTACGAGCAGTACTTC
TRBJ2-7	TRBV28	.	TRBD1	CASRAGGKYEQYF	TGTGCCAGCAGGGCAGGGGGAAAGTACGAGCAGTACTTC
TRBJ2-7	TRBV7-6	.	.	CASSLPFGTQYF	TGTGCCAGCAGCCTCCCCTTCGGTACGCAGTACTTC
TRBJ1-1	TRBV27	.	TRBD1	CASSLSGTGMEAFF	TGTGCCAGCAGTTTAAGCGGGACAGGGATGGAAGCTTTCTTT
TRBJ1-1	TRBV30	.	.	CAWSVREGRTGNTEAFF	TGTGCCTGGAGTGTACGGGAGGGAAGGACTGGGAACACTGAAGCTTTCTTT
TRBJ1-2	TRBV4-1	.	.	CASSPDAGGYTF	TGCGCCAGCAGCCCAGACGCGGGTGGCTACACCTTC
TRBJ2-3	TRBV19	.	.	CATLGGTSLTDTQYF	TGTGCCACTCTAGGTGGTACTAGCTTGACAGATACGCAGTATTTT
TRBJ2-7	TRBV5-8	.	TRBD2	CASSLTSGGYEQYF	TGTGCCAGCAGCTTGACGAGCGGGGGCTACGAGCAGTACTTC
TRBJ2-2	TRBV6-1	.	TRBD2	CASSGRGLPNTGELFF	TGTGCCAGCAGTGGAAGGGGACTACCAAACACCGGGGAGCTGTTTTTT
TRBJ2-5	TRBV27	.	TRBD2	CASSRSASGFQETQYF	TGTGCCAGCAGTCGGTCGGCTAGCGGGTTCCAAGAGACCCAGTACTTC
TRBJ2-1	TRBV7-3	.	TRBD1	CASSYGPGQGARNEQFF	TGTGCCAGCAGTTACGGCCCGGGACAGGGGGCGCGCAATGAGCAGTTCTTC
TRBJ2-6	TRBV2	.	.	CASSDTSSGANVLTF	TGTGCCAGCAGTGACACATCCTCTGGGGCCAACGTCCTGACTTTC
TRBJ2-3	TRBV11-1	.	.	CASSSRGSSPDTQYF	TGTGCCAGCAGCTCCAGGGGATCCTCTCCAGATACGCAGTATTTT
TRBJ2-3	TRBV5-4	.	TRBD2	CASSEREGGTDTQYF	TGTGCCAGCAGTGAACGGGAGGGCGGCACAGATACGCAGTATTTT
TRBJ1-1	TRBV15	.	TRBD1	CATSTDRGRRKTEAFF	TGTGCCACCAGCACTGACAGGGGGAGAAGGAAGACTGAAGCTTTCTTT
TRBJ2-7	TRBV4-1	.	TRBD2	CASSQPLAGGAYEQYF	TGCGCCAGCAGCCAGCCGCTAGCGGGGGGCGCCTACGAGCAGTACTTC
TRBJ2-3	TRBV7-2	.	.	CASSSPYPTDTQYF	TGTGCCAGCAGCTCGCCCTACCCGACAGATACGCAGTATTTT